This T cell receptor beta chain was observed in a study of T cells after yellow fever vaccination (dated by TCRdb to between 2017 and 2020). At the level of the whole study: Libraries from fractions with low cell numbers were prepared with the SMART-Seq v4 Ultra Low Input RNA kit. Blood was collected at multiple timepoints before and after primary and secondary immunization, and bulk PBMC replicates and cell subsets were isolated. To follow T-cell clones before and after both primary and booster YFV17D yellow fever vaccination, bulk TCR alpha and beta repertoires underwent longitudinal sequencing. Two healthy male donors, one aged 18 to 30 and one aged 30 to 40 years, were included in the cohort.

Broader findings and caveats from the paper: After the booster, most of the clones that had expanded following primary vaccination were detected again (around 97% of CD4 and 85% to 90% of CD8), which suggests that memory was broadly maintained. The study included only two donors, which limits how far the findings can be generalized. Computational filtering was required because FACS-sorted repertoires could contain abundant contaminating clonotypes from the bulk population. A small fraction of clonotypes showed up in both the CD4 and CD8 compartments, probably as a result of convergent recombination. Compared with the primary T-cell response, the secondary T-cell response was faster but weaker, reaching its peak on day 5 rather than on day 15.

CDR1 and CDR2, looked up from the germline V gene, are SGHVS and FNYEAQ. The CDR3 measures 14 amino acids from cysteine to phenylalanine. Only CDR3 DNA remains: 42 bases, in frame from the first base. The germline V end is reduced by 6 bases and the J end by 5 bases; junction bases left unmatched: 6. This clonotype showed up many times. What this receptor recognizes is not known. No much larger clone exists at a distance of one base, and base qualities are not known. TCRdb names Illumina NovaSeq 6000 as the instrument used. TCR cDNA was synthesized by 5'RACE template switching, which introduced a universal primer site and unique molecular identifiers. Priming for cDNA synthesis came from both the TCR alpha and TCR beta constant segments. Libraries were amplified in two PCR steps, with sample barcodes and sequencing adapters added in the second step. Sequencing of the libraries was done on either Illumina HiSeq 2500 (2x100 bp) or NovaSeq (2x150 bp). The authors' analysis ran thus. MIGEC handled demultiplexing of reads and collapsing into UMI consensus sequences, while MiXCR performed V(D)J alignment. Vaccine-responding clonotypes were defined with edgeR using replicate PBMC samples, requiring FDR below 0.01 and a log2 fold change above 5 up to day 15. Each bulk clonotype was labeled CD4 or CD8 based on which sequenced repertoire, CD4 or CD8, contained the clonotype at higher abundance. TCRdb reran the public reads through fastp at Q25 and MiXCR, keeping productive beta chains. A single entry per CDR3 protein holds the most common genes and DNA from its merged rows. For this entry, the V and J calls and clone size follow TCRdb and not the study's own pipeline. A total of some 300,000 distinct CDR3 sequences appear in this sample, about 10% of them only once. About 3.3% of the sample is held by the ten biggest clonotypes.

According to the study, the label for this sample's treatment or condition signals: live attenuated yellow fever vaccine strain. PBMCs were isolated from peripheral blood using a standard Ficoll-Paque protocol. Dynabeads CD4 and CD8 positive selection kits were used to isolate the CD4 and CD8 T-cell fractions. RNA was extracted with TriZol from bulk PBMCs, CD4 and CD8 fractions, and dextramer-positive and dextramer-negative fractions. This clonotype was sampled from a man between 18 and 29 years old who received the YFV17D yellow fever vaccine. The V and J genes are TRBV7-6 and TRBJ2-5, with 10 junctional bases fitting TRBD1. Material: CD4+ T cells sorted from PBMCs, obtained 45 days after the yellow fever booster vaccination. This receptor has the CDR3 CASRKTGGWETQYF. The DNA sequence is given as TGTGCCAGCAGAAAGACAGGGGGCTGGGAGACCCAGTACTTC.